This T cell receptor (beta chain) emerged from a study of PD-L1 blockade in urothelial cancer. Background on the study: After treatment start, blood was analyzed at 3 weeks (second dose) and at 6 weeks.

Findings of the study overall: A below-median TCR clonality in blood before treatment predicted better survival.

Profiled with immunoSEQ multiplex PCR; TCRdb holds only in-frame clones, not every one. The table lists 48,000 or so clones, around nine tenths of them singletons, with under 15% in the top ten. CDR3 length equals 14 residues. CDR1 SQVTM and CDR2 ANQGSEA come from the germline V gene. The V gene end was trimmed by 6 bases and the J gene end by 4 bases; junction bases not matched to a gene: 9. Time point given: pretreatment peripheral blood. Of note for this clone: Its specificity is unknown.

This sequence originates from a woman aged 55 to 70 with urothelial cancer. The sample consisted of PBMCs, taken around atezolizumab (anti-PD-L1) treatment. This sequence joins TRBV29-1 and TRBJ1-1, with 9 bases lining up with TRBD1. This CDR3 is CSVDTGGIGTEAFF. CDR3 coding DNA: TGCAGCGTCGACACAGGGGGCATAGGCACTGAAGCTTTCTTT.